The 11 T cell receptor beta chains given below trace back to one sample, sequenced in a study of Ad26.COV2.S vaccination and SARS-CoV-2 variants. Noted treatment: roughly 19 received Ad26.COV2.S at low or high dose, single or two shots; 5 received placebo; per-sample allocation not given. Vaccine and placebo recipients were sampled on day 63 after the first injection. Sequencing used immunoSEQ multiplex PCR; TCRdb keeps in-frame clones, though not all of them. This table holds some 400,000 clones, approximately 89% found once. The sample here was peripheral blood, taken in a trial of Ad26.COV2.S vaccine versus placebo. All receptors derive from a person aged 18 to 59 who received the Ad26.COV2.S COVID-19 vaccine or a placebo.

The chain links TRBV6-5 to TRBJ1-3, with unresolved D. The CDR3 extends over 14 amino acids. V lost 10 bases and J lost 0, with 13 bases in between. Germline CDR1 and CDR2: MNHEY and SVGAGI. The CDR3, as DNA: TGTGCCACCATCCGAGTAAGCTCTGGAAACACCATATATTTT. Protein product: CATIRVSSGNTIYF.

The chain uses TRBV10-1 and TRBJ2-7; D gene ambiguous. Germline values: CDR1 WNHNN, CDR2 SYGVQD (reference sequence). The CDR3 consists of 10 residues. Between the trimmed V and J ends, which lost 3 bases and 13 bases, there was a span of 10 bases. The CDR3 here is CASSERTPYF. The CDR3 bases are TGCGCCAGCAGTGAACGGACCCCTTACTTC.

This chain joins TRBV11-1 and TRBJ2-5; D perhaps matches TRBD1 (6 bases). This CDR3 has 15 residues. V lost 2 bases to trimming and J lost 0 bases, with 10 bases between them. Germline assignment: CDR1 SGHAT and CDR2 FQDESV (reference sequence). Written as DNA, the CDR3 is TGTGCCAGCAGCTTACATGGGGGCCACCAAGAGACCCAGTACTTC. This sequence encodes CASSLHGGHQETQYF.

J is TRBJ2-6 and V is TRBV18; a weak D match, TRBD1 (6 bases). Germline V gene lookup returns CDR1 KGHSH and CDR2 LQKENI. This CDR3 spans 15 amino acids. Deletions cut 1 base from V and 2 bases from J, with 6 bases between. The CDR3 region is CASSPQGAGANVLTF. CDR3 nucleotides: TGTGCCAGCTCACCACAGGGGGCTGGGGCCAACGTCCTGACTTTC.

The CDR3 is CASMSANWSQHF. The CDR3 DNA follows: TGTGCCAGCATGTCGGCAAATTGGTCCCAGCATTTT. The genes are TRBV6-5 and TRBJ1-5; D call uncertain. The CDR3 is made up of 12 amino acids. Trimming shortened V by 7 bases and J by 11 bases, and 15 bases separated the two germline ends. Germline CDR1 and CDR2: MNHEY and SVGAGI.

The CDR3 protein is CATSSQKGSNTEAFF. The CDR3, as DNA: TGTGCCACCAGCAGCCAGAAAGGATCGAACACTGAAGCTTTCTTT. The gene calls are TRBV15 and TRBJ1-1; no firm D call. The CDR3 spans 15 residues. Trimming took off 3 bases at V and 1 base at J, with 12 bases between the two ends. Germline assignment: CDR1 LNHNV and CDR2 YYDKDF (reference sequence).

The gene calls are TRBV4-1 and TRBJ2-1; 7 nucleotides line up with TRBD2. The CDR3 runs to 18 residues. With V trimmed by 2 bases and J by 0 bases, 10 bases remained unmatched. CDR1 and CDR2 (germline): MGHRA, YSYEKL. The DNA for the CDR3 is TGCGCCAGCAGCCAAAAAGCGGGGACTGACAGCTCCTACAATGAGCAGTTCTTC. It yields the protein CASSQKAGTDSSYNEQFF.

The chain uses TRBV9 and TRBJ2-1; D is possibly TRBD1 or TRBD2 (5 bases each). Germline V CDR1 and CDR2: SGDLS, YYNGEE. Trimming removed 0 bases from V and 0 bases from J, with 10 bases in between. This CDR3 is built from 16 residues. CDR3 sequence (DNA): TGTGCCAGCAGCGTAGCTGTAGGGACCTCCTACAATGAGCAGTTCTTC. This translates into CASSVAVGTSYNEQFF.

The chain carries TRBV3-1 (or the pseudogene TRBV3-2) and TRBJ1-3; D is unresolved. Looked up from germline, CDR1 is LGHDT and CDR2 is YNNKEL (reference sequence). The CDR3 is 15 residues long. Trimming pared 4 bases from V and 0 bases from J, leaving 10 bases between. CDR3 sequence reads: CASSPGSDSGNTIYF. In DNA form, the CDR3 reads TGTGCCAGCAGCCCCGGCTCAGACTCTGGAAACACCATATATTTT.

This chain connects TRBV5-1 to TRBJ2-7; TRBD2 matches 9 bases. CDR1 SGHRS and CDR2 YFSETQ come from the germline V gene. The CDR3 is made up of 15 amino acids. With 4 bases clipped from V and 1 base from J, the junction kept 6 bases outside the gene matches. CDR3 sequence reads: CASSVLAGASYEQYF. In DNA, the CDR3 is TGCGCCAGCAGCGTACTAGCGGGTGCTTCCTACGAGCAGTACTTC.

This sequence joins TRBV5-1 and TRBJ2-5; 7 nucleotides match TRBD2. Unmatched junction bases numbered 4, after V lost 4 bases and J lost 4 bases. Germline V gene data show CDR1 as SGHRS and CDR2 as YFSETQ. This CDR3 has 13 amino acids. Here the CDR3 DNA reads TGCGCCAGCAGCCCGGGAGGTAGAGAGACCCAGTACTTC. Translated, it gives CASSPGGRETQYF.